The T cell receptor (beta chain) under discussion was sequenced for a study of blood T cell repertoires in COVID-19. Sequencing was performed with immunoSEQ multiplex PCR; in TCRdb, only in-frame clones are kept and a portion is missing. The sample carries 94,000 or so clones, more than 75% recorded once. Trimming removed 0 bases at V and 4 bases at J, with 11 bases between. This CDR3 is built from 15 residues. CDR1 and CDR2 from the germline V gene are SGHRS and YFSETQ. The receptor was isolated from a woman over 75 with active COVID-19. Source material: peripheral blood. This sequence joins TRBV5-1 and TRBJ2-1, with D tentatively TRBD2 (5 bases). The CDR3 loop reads CASSLGRTGYNEQFF. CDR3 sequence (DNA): TGCGCCAGCAGCTTGGGTAGGACGGGGTACAATGAGCAGTTCTTC.